Following are 14 T cell receptor beta chains from one sample sequenced in a study of blood T cell repertoires in COVID-19. Sequenced by immunoSEQ multiplex PCR; TCRdb stores in-frame clones only, minus some. Of 52,000 or so clones listed, about 88% are singletons. The sequencing sample was made of peripheral blood. These receptors came from a woman in her 70s with active COVID-19.

This sequence joins TRBV30 and TRBJ1-4; TRBD1 is a possible D gene (6 bases). The germline V gene has CDR1 GTSNPN and CDR2 SVGIG (reference sequence). The CDR3 contains 14 residues. Trimming removed 2 bases at V and 2 bases at J, with 9 bases between. CDR3 loop: CAWSHGGTNEKLFF. CDR3 in DNA: TGTGCCTGGAGTCATGGGGGCACTAATGAAAAACTGTTTTTT.

The chain joins TRBV10-3 to TRBJ2-1, with 9 positions matching TRBD1. V lost 2 bases and J lost 5; bases outside the gene matches: 7. The CDR3 consists of 16 residues. In germline, CDR1 is ENHRY, CDR2 SYGVKD. The CDR3 region is CAISETDRGEDNEQFF. CDR3 nucleotides: TGTGCCATCAGTGAGACGGACAGGGGTGAGGACAATGAGCAGTTCTTC.

The chain links TRBV30 to TRBJ1-2; the D gene is possibly TRBD1 (6 bases). From germline, CDR1 is GTSNPN and CDR2 SVGIG (reference sequence). This CDR3 comprises 13 residues. Trimming took off 5 bases at V and 1 base at J, with 11 bases between the two ends. CDR3 protein: CAWDTRGNYGYTF. In nucleotides, the CDR3 is TGTGCCTGGGATACCAGGGGTAACTATGGCTACACCTTC.

CDR3 amino acids: CASRPGLAGAANEQFF. The CDR3 region has the DNA TGCGCCAGCAGACCTGGACTAGCGGGAGCCGCCAATGAGCAGTTCTTC. V usage is TRBV4-1 and J usage is TRBJ2-1; 13 bases match TRBD2. Germline loops: CDR1 MGHRA, CDR2 YSYEKL. The CDR3 is 16 residues long. The V segment lost 6 bases and the J segment 6 bases; nucleotides outside the gene matches: 8.

J is TRBJ2-3 and V is TRBV2; 9 bases map to TRBD2. From germline, CDR1 is SNHLY and CDR2 FYNNEI. V lost 8 bases to trimming and J lost 3 bases; unmatched junction nucleotides: 12. The CDR3 extends over 16 amino acids. CDR3 loop: CASGRGGRALTDTQYF. DNA of the CDR3: TGTGCCAGCGGGCGTGGCGGGAGGGCCCTAACAGATACGCAGTATTTT.

This chain joins TRBV15 and TRBJ1-1; the D gene is possibly TRBD1 (5 bases). V was clipped by 0 bases and J by 8 bases, with 13 bases between them. This CDR3 has 14 amino acids. Germline loops: CDR1 LNHNV, CDR2 YYDKDF (reference sequence). The CDR3 region is CATSRDRAGGEAFF. CDR3 nucleotides: TGTGCCACCAGCAGAGACCGGGCGGGGGGAGAAGCTTTCTTT.

The chain recombines TRBV7-3 with TRBJ2-3; TRBD2 is a possible D gene (5 bases). This CDR3 is 15 amino acids long. Germline V gene data show CDR1 as SGHTA and CDR2 as FQGTGA. V lost 1 base and J 1 base, leaving 9 bases between the germline ends. The CDR3 nucleotides are TGTGCCAGCAGCTTAAACCTAGCAGGCACAGATACGCAGTATTTT. Protein product: CASSLNLAGTDTQYF.

The genes are TRBV28 and TRBJ1-1; 7 nucleotides agree with TRBD1. The V and J ends lost 4 bases and 0 bases, in that order; junction bases with no gene match: 8. The CDR3 totals 16 residues. Germline assignment: CDR1 MDHEN and CDR2 SYDVKM. As DNA, the CDR3 is TGTGCCAGCAGTTCGCCGACAGGGACCATGAACACTGAAGCTTTCTTT. Translated, it gives CASSSPTGTMNTEAFF.

This clone was picked up a small number of times. V usage is TRBV4-1 and J usage is TRBJ2-1; the D gene is possibly TRBD2 (5 bases). V gave up 5 bases and J gave up 4 bases, with 15 bases separating them. Germline V gives CDR1 MGHRA, CDR2 YSYEKL. This CDR3 spans 15 amino acids. CDR3 residues: CASSVSAGPYNEQFF. The CDR3 DNA reads as TGCGCCAGCAGCGTTTCGGCGGGCCCGTACAATGAGCAGTTCTTC.

The chain joins TRBV27 to TRBJ2-1, with a tentative D call TRBD2 (6 bases). Trimming cost V 10 bases and J 1 base, with 26 bases left between them. The CDR3 is 18 residues long. Germline CDR1 MNHEY, CDR2 SMNVEV (reference sequence). The CDR3 nucleotides are TGTGCCACTTATACTAGCCTTACTTCTATTCTTTCCTACAATGAGCAGTTCTTC. Protein: CATYTSLTSILSYNEQFF.

This chain uses TRBV10-3 with TRBJ2-1; 9 nucleotides agree with TRBD2. Germline V gene lookup returns CDR1 ENHRY and CDR2 SYGVKD. This CDR3 comprises 16 residues. Losses at the gene ends were 6 bases for V and 7 bases for J; bases not matched to a gene: 13. The CDR3 loop is CAIRAKREEPRNEQFF. As DNA, the CDR3 is TGTGCCATCAGGGCCAAGCGGGAGGAACCAAGGAATGAGCAGTTCTTC.

This chain joins TRBV21-1 and TRBJ1-6; TRBD1 was called by the table and not checked on the DNA. TRBV21-1 represents a pseudogene. The CDR3 runs to 17 residues. In DNA, the CDR3 is TGTGCCAGCAGCAAGAAGGACAGGGAAAAATATAATTCACCCCTCCACTTT. Residues: CASSKKDREKYNSPLHF.

The chain carries TRBV20-1 and TRBJ2-1; 9 positions match TRBD2. There are 21 residues in the CDR3. Trimming removed 3 bases from V and 0 bases from J; junction bases left unmatched: 21. The germline V gene encodes CDR1 DFQATT and CDR2 SNEGSKA (reference sequence). CDR3 DNA: TGCAGTGCTAGTGGGTCAGAGCCGGGACTAGCAGCACGGGGCTCCTACAATGAGCAGTTCTTC. The encoded protein is CSASGSEPGLAARGSYNEQFF.

V is TRBV24-1 and J is TRBJ2-1; maybe TRBD1 (8 bases). The CDR3 is 16 amino acids. V was trimmed by 1 base and J by 10 bases, leaving 19 bases between them. Germline-derived CDR1 and CDR2 are KGHDR and SFDVKD. CDR3 bases: TGTGCCACCAGTGATTTAGGGCAGGGGGCGCGGGGGGAGCAGTTCTTC. Translating gives CATSDLGQGARGEQFF.